This TCR beta chain was recorded in a study of cytomegalovirus exposure and HLA in healthy donors. The overall study: A preliminary data release comprised 80 million to 95 million unique TCRs obtained from HLA-typed donors. Study results and caveats: Later on, a genetic analysis was performed. It linked a missense variant in DCLRE1C with V- and J-gene trimming of TCR beta. Among donors in an Asian-associated ancestry cluster, a later analysis reportedly found fewer N-insertions than the approximately 670-donor mean.

Concerning this clone: The antigen is unknown.

Researchers ran the PCR with 60 Vbeta and 13 Jbeta primers. TCRdb keeps only in-frame clones here, not all; method: immunoSEQ multiplex PCR. The sample contains roughly 130,000 clones, roughly four fifths of which appear only once. The ends were cut back, 7 bases at V and 2 bases at J, with 14 bases in the middle. The CDR3 covers 14 residues. CDR1 is SGDLS and CDR2 is YYNGEE in the germline V gene. V usage is TRBV9 and J usage is TRBJ2-3; a possible D gene is TRBD1 (5 bases). The material sequenced was PBMCs. The sequence came from a girl aged 2 to 10 in good health and CMV-seronegative. CDR3 in DNA: TGTGCCAGCTCGGTTGACAGAAACACAGATACGCAGTATTTT. It encodes CASSVDRNTDTQYF.